This TCR beta chain is drawn from a study of control samples from healthy donors and cancer patients. The table came from immunoSEQ multiplex PCR; TCRdb's copy has only in-frame clones and leaves some out. The sample carries fewer than 200,000 clones, 90% recorded once. The CDR3 consists of 16 residues. J was trimmed by 1 base and V by 0 bases; bases with no gene match: 6. Germline-derived CDR1 and CDR2 are LGHNA and YSLEER. The chain uses TRBV4-3 and TRBJ2-7; 7 bases match TRBD1. Input material: blood. This receptor was taken from a woman aged 45-65 years in good health. The CDR3 coding sequence is TGCGCCAGCAGCCAAGACGCAGGGGGTGGGTCCTACGAGCAGTACTTC. Amino acid sequence: CASSQDAGGGSYEQYF.